The 8 T cell receptor beta chains presented below share a single source sample, sequenced in a study of shared clonotypes between healthy human individuals. Clones were read by immunoSEQ multiplex PCR, and TCRdb kept only the in-frame ones, dropping some. The table includes about 470,000 clones, 75% to 85% detected once. The sequenced sample was PBMCs. These receptors originate from a woman aged 40 to 50 in good health. Some clones in this sample may be carry-over from other donors' samples.

This clone was found a few times. This chain uses TRBV27 with TRBJ1-2, with D perhaps TRBD1 (5 bases). Germline lookup yields CDR1 MNHEY and CDR2 SMNVEV (reference sequence). Trimming took 5 bases from V and 6 from J, leaving 13 bases between them. The CDR3 covers 13 residues. In nucleotides, the CDR3 is TGTGCCAGCAGTCATTCCTCAGGGAATGGCTACACCTTC. Protein sequence: CASSHSSGNGYTF.

V usage is TRBV30 and J usage is TRBJ2-7, with 7 bases matching TRBD1. Germline V gene data show CDR1 as GTSNPN and CDR2 as SVGIG (reference sequence). V lost 5 bases and J lost 2; bases outside the gene matches: 9. The CDR3 covers 14 residues. The CDR3 nucleotides read TGTGCCTGGGAGGACAGGACGAAACCCTACGAGCAGTACTTC. This encodes CAWEDRTKPYEQYF.

The chain carries TRBV6-6 and TRBJ1-4, with D possibly TRBD1 on 5 matching bases. This CDR3 region has 15 residues. V gave up 8 bases and J gave up 6 bases, with 19 bases separating them. In germline, CDR1 is MNHNY, CDR2 SVGAGI (reference sequence). The CDR3 loop is CASRKPGPRYEKLFF. The CDR3 nucleotides are TGTGCCAGCCGTAAACCGGGACCGCGATATGAAAAACTGTTTTTT.

The chain has TRBV6-5 and TRBJ2-5; 8 nucleotides agree with TRBD2. CDR1 is MNHEY, CDR2 SVGAGI, per germline. This CDR3 region has 15 residues. Trimming at V came to 6 bases and at J to 5 bases, leaving 11 bases not matched to a gene. As DNA, the CDR3 is TGTGCCAGCAGCATGGGCGGGAGGCGGGGGGAGACCCAGTACTTC. It encodes CASSMGGRRGETQYF.

A remark on this clone: Just one base apart from a much larger clone, this may be a read error. The chain combines TRBV11-2 with TRBJ2-3; 11 bases align to TRBD2. The CDR3 sequence is 19 residues long. From germline, CDR1 is SGHAT and CDR2 FQNNGV. CDR3: CASSLVGLAGGMGTGTQYF. CDR3 bases: TGTGCCAGCAGCTTAGTGGGCCTAGCGGGAGGTATGGGCACAGGTACGCAGTATTTT.

The chain uses TRBV5-1 and TRBJ1-2; D is unclear. From germline, CDR1 is SGHRS and CDR2 YFSETQ. V was cut by 4 bases and J by 3 bases, with 13 bases left in between. The CDR3 consists of 14 residues. This CDR3 reads CASSPRSRDYGYTF. The CDR3 coding sequence is TGCGCCAGCAGCCCGAGGTCCCGGGACTATGGCTACACCTTC.

V gene TRBV18 combines with J gene TRBJ2-1; no clear D gene. CDR1 KGHSH and CDR2 LQKENI come from the germline V gene. V was pared by 2 bases and J by 6 bases, with 8 bases between. CDR3 length: 13 amino acids. The CDR3 spells CASSPSVSNEQFF. In DNA form, the CDR3 reads TGTGCCAGCTCACCAAGTGTAAGCAATGAGCAGTTCTTC.

The CDR3 region is CASSLSTSDTYEQYF. The CDR3 DNA reads TGCGCCAGCAGCTTGAGTACTAGCGATACCTACGAGCAGTACTTC. The J gene is TRBJ2-7, the V gene TRBV5-1; 7 positions match TRBD2. Germline V gene lookup returns CDR1 SGHRS and CDR2 YFSETQ. With 1 base clipped from V and 2 bases from J, the junction kept 6 bases outside the gene matches. The CDR3 covers 15 residues.